These 20 T cell receptor beta chains were sequenced from one sample in a study of CD8+ T cells in alopecia areata. Markers used for sorting pooled cutaneous lymph node cells were CD4, CD8alpha, NKG2D, NKG2ACE and others. cDNA serving as the sequencing template came from extracted, reverse transcribed RNA. The repertoire was sequenced with immunoSEQ multiplex PCR; TCRdb's copy has only in-frame clones and lacks some. The sample gives about 1,700 clones, none seen only once, and the top ten clones hold approximately 40%. Sequenced material: CD8+ T cells sorted from a lymph node. These receptors were taken from a C3H/HeJ mouse with alopecia areata. Strain haplotype (MHC): H2-k.

A few counts support this clone. The genes and germline here are from mouse. The observed sequence ends 4 residues before the CDR3 terminus, with the missing tail filled in from the germline J gene. The chain is built from TRBV13-3 and TRBJ2-7; weak D call: TRBD2 (6 bases). The V gene lost 4 bases and the J gene lost 3 bases, with 8 bases spanning the gap. CDR1 NNHDY and CDR2 SYVADS come from the germline V gene. This CDR3 has 12 residues. The CDR3: CASSWDYYEQYF. The covered CDR3 bases are TGTGCCAGCAGTTGGGACTACTAT.

This clone occurred many times. Each gene name is a mouse one. The CDR3 region is CASSDRGARAETLYF. Partial CDR3 DNA: TGTGCCAGCAGTGATAGGGGGGCGCGAGCAGAA. The V call is TRBV13-1, the J call TRBJ2-3; the D gene is possibly TRBD2 (7 bases). The read stops 4 residues short of the end of the CDR3; the missing end is completed from the germline J gene. In germline, CDR1 is NSHNY, CDR2 SYGAGN. Trimming removed 1 base from V and 3 bases from J, with 12 bases in between. This CDR3 spans 15 amino acids.

This clone is labeled as medium-sized. Each gene name is a mouse one. The read falls 4 residues short of the CDR3 end, and the missing part is taken from the germline J gene. The chain couples TRBV13-1 to TRBJ1-2; TRBD1 matches 7 bases. CDR3 size: 14 residues. Germline CDR1 NSHNY, CDR2 SYGAGN. CDR3 DNA, as far as it was read: TGTGCCAGCAGTGATGAGGGGGCGGGGTCC. This sequence encodes CASSDEGAGS. The entire CDR3 is CASSDEGAGSDYTF.

This clone has ten or more counts. Gene names and germline refer to mouse. The CDR3 end lies 4 residues beyond the end of the read and is filled in from the germline J gene. The rearrangement links TRBV19 to TRBJ2-1, with TRBD2 matching over 11 bases. V was pared by 2 bases and J by 3 bases, with 1 base of the junction left unmatched. This CDR3 spans 15 amino acids. Germline assignment: CDR1 FNHDT and CDR2 SITEND (reference sequence). The chain's CDR3 is CASSIGTGGYAEQFF. The covered CDR3 bases are TGTGCCAGCAGTATCGGGACTGGGGGCTATGCT.

This clone occurred many times. The germline and genes are mouse ones. The read gets to within 4 residues of the CDR3 end, and the germline J gene fills in the rest. The chain is built from TRBV1 and TRBJ2-5, with 14 bases that match TRBD2. Germline V lookup: CDR1 NSQYPW, CDR2 LRSPGD (reference sequence). The CDR3 runs to 18 residues. V was clipped by 3 bases and J by 1 base; unmatched bases: 6. The CDR3 loop reads CTCSARDWGGADQDTQYF. The sequenced CDR3 bases are TGCACCTGCAGTGCCCGGGACTGGGGGGGCGCGGACCAAGAC.

In its sample, this clone is medium-sized. Mouse gene names and germline throughout. The read is 4 residues too short to cover the CDR3 end, so that end is filled in from the germline J gene. The V and J genes are TRBV5 and TRBJ2-5; 11 positions agree with TRBD1. Germline values: CDR1 LGHNA, CDR2 YNLKQL (reference sequence). The CDR3 totals 15 residues. The DNA read from the CDR3 is TGTGCCAGCAGCCTGATGGACAGGGGGCGAGAC. Translated: CASSLMDRGRD. The whole CDR3 sequence reads CASSLMDRGRDTQYF.

This clone was found many times. All gene names here are mouse names. The CDR3 end lies 4 residues beyond the end of the read and is filled in from the germline J gene. The V gene is TRBV19, the J gene TRBJ2-2; D is ambiguous. The CDR3 totals 16 residues. Germline CDR1 reads FNHDT; CDR2 reads SITEND (reference sequence). The V and J ends lost 3 bases and 0 bases respectively, with 12 bases between them. CDR3 sequence: CASSTLFTANTGQLYF. CDR3 DNA (partial): TGTGCCAGCAGTACCCTCTTCACAGCAAACACCGGG.

This clone is classed as medium-sized. Mouse germline and gene names are used. The read comes to an end 4 residues before the CDR3 does, leaving the germline J gene to fill in the end. This rearrangement joins TRBV29 to TRBJ2-5; 9 bases map to TRBD1. Germline V lookup: CDR1 MSHET, CDR2 SYDVDS. The CDR3 is 15 residues long. CDR3 amino acids: CASSLPDRGRDTQYF. CDR3 DNA, as far as it was read: TGTGCTAGCAGTTTACCGGACAGGGGAAGAGAC. Full variable domain (remainder filled in from reference TRBV29 and TRBJ2-5): DMKVTQMPRYLIKRMGENVLLECGQDMSHETMYWYRQDPGLGLQLIYISYDVDSNSEGDIPKGYRVSRKKREHFSLILDSAKTNQTSVYFCASSLPDRGRDTQYFGPGTRLLVL.

The table lists this clone with a few counts. At one end, the junction sequence differs from germline, possibly due to a read error. Gene names are the mouse ones. The CDR3 is cut off 4 residues early in the read; its end comes from the germline J gene. This sequence joins TRBV19 and TRBJ2-1; weak D call: TRBD1 (6 bases). The length of the CDR3 is 13 residues. Germline V gene lookup returns CDR1 FNHDT and CDR2 SITEND (reference sequence). The CDR3 is CASSQGLDAEQFF. CDR3 DNA (partial): TGTGCTAGCAGCCAGGGGCTGGATGCT.

By proportion, this clone is medium-sized (0.01 to 0.1%). Genes and germline come from the mouse. The read gets to within 4 residues of the CDR3 end, and the germline J gene fills in the rest. The J gene is TRBJ2-3, the V gene TRBV13-1; maybe TRBD2 (6 bases). This CDR3 spans 14 amino acids. Germline V gene sequence: CDR1 NSHNY, CDR2 SYGAGN. V was pared by 0 bases and J by 2 bases, with 7 bases between. CDR3 DNA (partial): TGTGCCAGCAGTGATGACTGGGTTGCAGAA. Encoded protein: CASSDDWVAE. The whole CDR3 region reads CASSDDWVAETLYF.

This clone is labeled as medium-sized. Mouse gene names apply. Coverage ceases 4 residues before the CDR3 finishes, and the germline J gene fills in the end. This chain links TRBV13-3 with TRBJ2-5; TRBD2 agrees at 9 bases. After removal of 0 bases from V and 0 bases from J, the junction contained 2 bases not matched to a gene. The CDR3 consists of 16 residues. Germline CDR1 reads NNHDY; CDR2 reads SYVADS. The sequenced CDR3 bases are TGTGCCAGCAGTGATGCTGGACTGGGGAACCAAGAC. It encodes CASSDAGLGNQD. The entire CDR3 reads CASSDAGLGNQDTQYF.

This clone is labeled as medium-sized. Gene names are the mouse ones. The missing CDR3 end, 4 residues past where the read stops, is filled in from the germline J gene. The chain is built from TRBV1 and TRBJ1-1, with 7 bases matching TRBD1. The CDR3 is made up of 14 amino acids. Germline values: CDR1 NSQYPW, CDR2 LRSPGD (reference sequence). The junction had 2 bases not matched to a gene; V was cut back by 0 bases and J by 4 bases. The covered CDR3 bases are TGCACCTGCAGTGCAGATCGACAGGGCACA. Translation gives CTCSADRQGT. From start to end, the CDR3 is CTCSADRQGTEVFF. The whole variable domain, remainder taken from reference TRBV1 and TRBJ1-1, is VTLLEQNPRWRLVPRGQAVNLRCILKNSQYPWMSWYQQDLQKQLQWLFTLRSPGDKEVKSLPGADYLATRVTDTELRLQVANMSQGRTLYCTCSADRQGTEVFFGKGTRLTVV.

There are a few counts of this clone. The gene symbols are mouse symbols. The observed sequence ends 4 residues before the CDR3 terminus, with the missing tail filled in from the germline J gene. This chain connects TRBV13-2 to TRBJ1-2, with TRBD1 as a possible D gene (5 bases). Germline lookup yields CDR1 NNHNN and CDR2 SYGAGS (reference sequence). The CDR3 length is 13 residues. The part of the CDR3 DNA that was read is TGTGCCAGCGGTCTTGGACTGGGGGGC. It yields the protein CASGLGLGG. The full CDR3 is CASGLGLGGDYTF.

Points on this clone: Mouse names are used for the genes. The sequenced CDR3 bases are TGTGCCAGCAGTGATGACAGGGGCTCC. It is translated as CASSDDRGS. The complete CDR3 sequence is CASSDDRGSDYTF. This chain uses TRBV13-3 with TRBJ1-2, with 7 nucleotides matching TRBD1. The read ends 4 residues early relative to the CDR3; the germline J gene fills the gap. V was pared by 0 bases and J by 4 bases, with 0 bases of the junction left unmatched. This CDR3 is built from 13 residues. Looked up from germline, CDR1 is NNHDY and CDR2 is SYVADS.

This clone was detected many times. Mouse gene names apply. The CDR3 extends 4 residues past the end of the read, so its final part is completed from the germline J gene. The rearrangement uses TRBV2 and TRBJ2-7, with TRBD2 matching over 13 bases. The CDR3 runs 14 residues. In germline, CDR1 is LGHNA, CDR2 YSYQKL. The CDR3 spells CASSVGTGGDEQYF. CDR3 DNA (partial): TGTGCCAGCAGCGTCGGGACTGGGGGGGAT.

Remarks on this clone: All gene names here are mouse names. Coverage ceases 4 residues before the CDR3 finishes, and the germline J gene fills in the end. The same CDR3 is also encoded by other DNA sequences in this sample. J is TRBJ2-5 and V is TRBV13-3; 9 nucleotides line up with TRBD1. Germline CDR1 and CDR2: NNHDY and SYVADS. The CDR3 is 12 residues long. The sequenced CDR3 bases are TGTGCCAGCCGGGACAGGGAAGAC. Translation: CASRDRED. The full CDR3 protein reads CASRDREDTQYF.

Judged by abundance, this clone is medium-sized. Mouse germline and gene names are used. Coverage ceases 4 residues before the CDR3 finishes, and the germline J gene fills in the end. V usage is TRBV1 and J usage is TRBJ2-3; 8 nucleotides match TRBD2. Per the germline V gene, CDR1 is NSQYPW and CDR2 is LRSPGD (reference sequence). V dropped 0 bases and J dropped 3; count of bases not matched to a gene: 5. The length of the CDR3 is 16 residues. The DNA read from the CDR3 is TGCACCTGCAGTGCAGATGAGGGGGGGCGGGCAGAA. This gives the protein CTCSADEGGRAE. The CDR3 in full is CTCSADEGGRAETLYF.

Points on this clone: Mouse gene names apply. The read gets to within 4 residues of the CDR3 end, and the germline J gene fills in the rest. The chain joins TRBV5 to TRBJ2-1; 8 bases fit TRBD2. With V trimmed by 0 bases and J by 4 bases, 2 bases remained unmatched. Per germline, CDR1 LGHNA and CDR2 YNLKQL (reference sequence). The CDR3 loop spans 15 amino acids. CDR3 DNA, as far as it was read: TGTGCCAGCAGCCAAGAGTCTGGGGGGTATGCT. This encodes CASSQESGGYA. The entire CDR3 is CASSQESGGYAEQFF.

On this clone itself: Any gene name here is a mouse gene name. The CDR3 end lies 4 residues beyond the end of the read and is filled in from the germline J gene. The chain carries TRBV5 and TRBJ2-7; 11 bases align to TRBD2. The V gene's germline CDR1 is LGHNA and CDR2 YNLKQL (reference sequence). With V trimmed by 8 bases and J by 2 bases, 5 bases remained unmatched. The CDR3 has 14 amino acids. The CDR3 sequence is CASGPTGGAYEQYF. The sequenced part of the CDR3 DNA is TGTGCCAGCGGCCCGACTGGGGGGGCCTAT.

This clone was observed at least ten times. Gene names follow the mouse nomenclature. CDR3 bases read: TGTGCAAGCAGCTTAGGGGGACTGGGGCCCTCTAGTGCAGAA. The encoded protein is CASSLGGLGPSSAE. The CDR3 in full is CASSLGGLGPSSAETLYF. The chain couples TRBV16 to TRBJ2-3; 10 bases are shared with TRBD2. With the read ending 4 residues before the CDR3 end, the germline J gene is used to fill in that end. V lost 1 base to trimming and J lost 0 bases; unmatched junction nucleotides: 7. Germline V lookup: CDR1 SGHSA, CDR2 FRNQAP. This CDR3 is 18 amino acids long.